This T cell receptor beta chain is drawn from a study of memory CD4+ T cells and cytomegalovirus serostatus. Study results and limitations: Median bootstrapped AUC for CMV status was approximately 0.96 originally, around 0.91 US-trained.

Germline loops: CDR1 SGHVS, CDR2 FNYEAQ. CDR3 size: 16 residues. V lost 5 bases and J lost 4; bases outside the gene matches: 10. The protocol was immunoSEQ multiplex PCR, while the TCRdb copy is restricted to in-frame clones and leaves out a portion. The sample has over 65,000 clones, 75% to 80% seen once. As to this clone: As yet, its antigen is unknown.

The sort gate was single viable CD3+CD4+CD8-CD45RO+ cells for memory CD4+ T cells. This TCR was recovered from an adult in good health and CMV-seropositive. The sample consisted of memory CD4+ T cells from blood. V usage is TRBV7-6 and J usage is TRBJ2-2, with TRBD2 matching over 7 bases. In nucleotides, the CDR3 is TGTGCCAGCAGCAAAAGGCTAGCGGAATCCACCGGGGAGCTGTTTTTT. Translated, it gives CASSKRLAESTGELFF. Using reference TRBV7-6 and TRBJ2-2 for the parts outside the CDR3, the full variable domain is GAGVSQSPRYKVTKRGQDVALRCDPISGHVSLYWYRQALGQGPEFLTYFNYEAQQDKSGLPNDRFSAERPEGSISTLTIQRTEQRDSAMYRCASSKRLAESTGELFFGEGSRLTVL.